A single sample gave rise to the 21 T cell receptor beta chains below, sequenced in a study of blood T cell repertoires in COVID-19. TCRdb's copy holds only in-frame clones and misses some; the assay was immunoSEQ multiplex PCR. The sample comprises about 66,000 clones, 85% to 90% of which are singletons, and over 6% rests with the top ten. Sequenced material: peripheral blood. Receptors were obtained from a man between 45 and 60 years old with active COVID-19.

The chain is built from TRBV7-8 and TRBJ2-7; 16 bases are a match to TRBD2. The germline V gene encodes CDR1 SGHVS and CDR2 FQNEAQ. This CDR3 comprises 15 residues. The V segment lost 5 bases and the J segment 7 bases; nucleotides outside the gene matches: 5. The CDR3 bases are TGTGCCAGCAGCACGGGGACTAGCGGGAGGGGAGAGCAGTACGTC. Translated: CASSTGTSGRGEQYV.

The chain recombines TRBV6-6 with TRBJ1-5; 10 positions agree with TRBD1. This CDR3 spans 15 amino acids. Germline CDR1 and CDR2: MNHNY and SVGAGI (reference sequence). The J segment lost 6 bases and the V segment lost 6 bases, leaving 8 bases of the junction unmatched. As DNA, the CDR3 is TGTGCCAGCAGCTCAGACAGGGGGCGCGGTCAGCCCCAGCATTTT. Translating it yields CASSSDRGRGQPQHF.

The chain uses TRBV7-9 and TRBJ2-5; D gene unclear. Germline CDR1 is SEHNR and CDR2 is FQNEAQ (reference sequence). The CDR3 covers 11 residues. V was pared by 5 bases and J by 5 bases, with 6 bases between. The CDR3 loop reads CASSARETQYF. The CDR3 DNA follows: TGTGCCAGCAGCGCTCGGGAGACCCAGTACTTC.

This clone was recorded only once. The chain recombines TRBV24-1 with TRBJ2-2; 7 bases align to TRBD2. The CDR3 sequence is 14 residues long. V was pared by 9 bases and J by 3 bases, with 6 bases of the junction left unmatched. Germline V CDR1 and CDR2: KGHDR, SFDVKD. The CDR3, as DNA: TGTGCCACCGAAGAGGGGAGGGACACCGGGGAGCTGTTTTTT. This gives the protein CATEEGRDTGELFF.

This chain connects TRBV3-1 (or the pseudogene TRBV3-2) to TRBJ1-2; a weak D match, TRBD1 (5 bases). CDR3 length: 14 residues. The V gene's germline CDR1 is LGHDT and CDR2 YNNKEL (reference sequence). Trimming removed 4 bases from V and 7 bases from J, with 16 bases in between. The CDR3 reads CASSPMLEGPGYTF. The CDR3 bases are TGTGCCAGCAGCCCGATGTTGGAGGGGCCTGGCTACACCTTC.

CDR3 in DNA: TGTGCCAGCAGCCCGGGTCGAGAAAAACTGTTTTTT. Translated, it gives CASSPGREKLFF. The chain carries TRBV12-3 or TRBV12-4 and TRBJ1-4; D remains unclear. V shed 6 bases and J shed 8 bases, with 10 bases lying between them. This CDR3 region has 12 residues.

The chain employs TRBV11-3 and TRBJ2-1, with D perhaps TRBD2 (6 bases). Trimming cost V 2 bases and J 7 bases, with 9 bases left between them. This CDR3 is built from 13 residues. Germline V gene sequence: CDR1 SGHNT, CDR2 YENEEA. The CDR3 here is CASSLTGENEQFF. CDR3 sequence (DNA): TGTGCCAGCAGCTTAACGGGGGAGAATGAGCAGTTCTTC.

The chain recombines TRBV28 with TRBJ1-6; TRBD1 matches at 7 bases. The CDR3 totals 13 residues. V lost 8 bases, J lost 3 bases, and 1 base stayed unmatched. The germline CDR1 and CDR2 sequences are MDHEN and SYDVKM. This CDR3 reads CASGQVYNSPLHF. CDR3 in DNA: TGTGCCAGCGGACAGGTCTATAATTCACCCCTCCACTTT.

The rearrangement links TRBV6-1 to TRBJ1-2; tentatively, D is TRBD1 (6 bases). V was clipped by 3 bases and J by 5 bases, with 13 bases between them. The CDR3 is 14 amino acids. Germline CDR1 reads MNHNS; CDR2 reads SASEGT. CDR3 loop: CASSDLGHRYGYTF. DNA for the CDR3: TGTGCCAGCAGTGACCTGGGACACCGTTATGGCTACACCTTC.

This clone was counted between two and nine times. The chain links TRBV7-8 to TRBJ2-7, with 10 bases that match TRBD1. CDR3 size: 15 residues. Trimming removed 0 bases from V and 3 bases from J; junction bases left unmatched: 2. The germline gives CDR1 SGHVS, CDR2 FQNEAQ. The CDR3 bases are TGTGCCAGCAGCTTAGCGACAGGGGGCCACTACGAGCAGTACTTC. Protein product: CASSLATGGHYEQYF.

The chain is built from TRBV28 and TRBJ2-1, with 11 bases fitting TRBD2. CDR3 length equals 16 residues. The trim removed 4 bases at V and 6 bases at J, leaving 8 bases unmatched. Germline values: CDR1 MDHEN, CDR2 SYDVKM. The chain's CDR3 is CASSSRLAGTPNEQFF. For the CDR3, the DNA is TGTGCCAGCAGTTCTCGACTAGCGGGGACCCCCAATGAGCAGTTCTTC.

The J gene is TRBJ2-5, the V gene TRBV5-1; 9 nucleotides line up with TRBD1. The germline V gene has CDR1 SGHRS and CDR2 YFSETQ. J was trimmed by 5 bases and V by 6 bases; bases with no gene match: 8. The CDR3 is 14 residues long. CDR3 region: CASTLQGARETQYF. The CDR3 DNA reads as TGCGCCAGCACCCTACAGGGGGCGCGGGAGACCCAGTACTTC.

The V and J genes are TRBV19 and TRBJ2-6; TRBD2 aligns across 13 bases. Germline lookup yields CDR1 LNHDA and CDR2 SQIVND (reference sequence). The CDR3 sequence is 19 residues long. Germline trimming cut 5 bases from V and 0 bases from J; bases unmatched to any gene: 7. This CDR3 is CASSPQGLAGTSGANVLTF. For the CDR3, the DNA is TGTGCCAGTAGTCCCCAGGGACTAGCGGGAACCTCTGGGGCCAACGTCCTGACTTTC.

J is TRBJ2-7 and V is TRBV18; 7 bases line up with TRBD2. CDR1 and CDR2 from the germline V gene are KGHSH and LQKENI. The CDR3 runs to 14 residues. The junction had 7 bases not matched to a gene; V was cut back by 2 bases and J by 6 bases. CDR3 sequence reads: CASSPGPGGREQYV. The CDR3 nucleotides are TGTGCCAGCTCACCAGGCCCGGGGGGACGCGAGCAGTACGTC.

The CDR3: CASSPRTSVYEQYV. In DNA form, the CDR3 reads TGTGCCAGCAGTCCCCGGACTAGCGTCTACGAGCAGTACGTC. The chain couples TRBV6-5 to TRBJ2-7; the match to TRBD2 covers 9 bases. The CDR3 has 14 amino acids. J lost 3 bases, V lost 5 bases, and 5 bases had no gene match. In germline, CDR1 is MNHEY, CDR2 SVGAGI.

The CDR3 spells CASTSGGAYEQYF. The CDR3 DNA follows: TGCGCCAGTACTAGCGGGGGGGCCTACGAGCAGTACTTC. The chain uses TRBV5-1 and TRBJ2-7; 13 bases map to TRBD2. Germline lookup yields CDR1 SGHRS and CDR2 YFSETQ. CDR3 length equals 13 residues. The ends lost 8 bases at V and 2 bases at J; junction bases unmatched: 1. The full variable domain, rest sourced from reference TRBV5-1 and TRBJ2-7, is KAGVTQTPRYLIKTRGQQVTLSCSPISGHRSVSWYQQTPGQGLQFLFEYFSETQRNKGNFPGRFSGRQFSNSRSEMNVSTLELGDSALYLCASTSGGAYEQYFGPGTRLTVT.

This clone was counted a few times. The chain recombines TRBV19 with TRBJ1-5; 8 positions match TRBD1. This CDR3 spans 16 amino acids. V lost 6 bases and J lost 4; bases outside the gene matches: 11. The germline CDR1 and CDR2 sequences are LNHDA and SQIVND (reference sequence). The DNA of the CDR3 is TGTGCCAGTAGCGTTATGACAGGGGCTGGTAATCAGCCCCAGCATTTT. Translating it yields CASSVMTGAGNQPQHF.

CDR3 nucleotide sequence: TGTGCCAGCAGCCCCGCGCAGGGGGTACCCTATGGCTACACCTTC. This gives the protein CASSPAQGVPYGYTF. The V and J genes are TRBV3-1 (or the pseudogene TRBV3-2) and TRBJ1-2; 7 positions agree with TRBD1. Germline trimming cut 4 bases from V and 4 bases from J; bases unmatched to any gene: 9. CDR3 length equals 15 residues. CDR1 and CDR2 (germline): LGHDT, YNNKEL (reference sequence).

CDR3 region: CASSWGTGNYGYTF. For the CDR3, the DNA is TGTGCCAGTAGTTGGGGGACAGGGAACTATGGCTACACCTTC. The J gene is TRBJ1-2, the V gene TRBV19; 9 bases agree with TRBD1. The CDR3 consists of 14 residues. The V segment lost 5 bases and the J segment 2 bases; nucleotides outside the gene matches: 3. Germline-derived CDR1 and CDR2 are LNHDA and SQIVND (reference sequence). Full variable domain (remainder filled in from reference TRBV19 and TRBJ1-2): DGGITQSPKYLFRKEGQNVTLSCEQNLNHDAMYWYRQDPGQGLRLIYYSQIVNDFQKGDIAEGYSVSREKKESFPLTVTSAQKNPTAFYLCASSWGTGNYGYTFGSGTRLTVV.

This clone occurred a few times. CDR3 sequence: CASRSDVGTVTGELFF. The CDR3, as DNA: TGTGCCAGCAGATCTGATGTTGGGACAGTGACCGGGGAGCTGTTTTTT. This chain joins TRBV7-6 and TRBJ2-2, with 7 positions matching TRBD1. V was pared by 6 bases and J by 5 bases, with 12 bases of the junction left unmatched. CDR3 length: 16 residues. CDR1 is SGHVS, CDR2 FNYEAQ, per germline.

The CDR3 DNA reads as TGTGCCAGCAGCTTAGACAGCAATGAGCAGTTCTTC. Translating gives CASSLDSNEQFF. The chain couples TRBV7-9 to TRBJ2-1; D is unclear. Trimming stripped 1 base from V and 6 bases from J, with 4 bases between. This CDR3 region has 12 residues. Per the germline V gene, CDR1 is SEHNR and CDR2 is FQNEAQ (reference sequence).